This entry lists 3 T cell receptor beta chains sequenced from one sample in a study of CD8 T cells in Susac syndrome. Random hexamers primed reverse transcription of about 0.45 to 1 ug RNA. TCRdb fed the immunoSEQ multiplex PCR reads into MiXCR, producing one record per CDR3 protein. The data contain approximately 280,000 distinct CDR3 sequences, approximately 85% of them singletons. Source material: CD8+ T cells from PBMCs. These receptors were collected from a human donor with multiple sclerosis.

In nucleotides, the CDR3 is TGTGCCAGCAGCCCCTGGGCAGGGGATGAAAAACTGTTTTTT. It is translated as CASSPWAGDEKLFF. The chain links TRBV5-5 to TRBJ1-4; D might be TRBD1 (6 bases). Deletions cut 4 bases from V and 6 bases from J, with 13 bases between. The germline V gene has CDR1 SGHKS and CDR2 YYEKEE (reference sequence). This CDR3 spans 14 amino acids.

The chain couples TRBV28 to TRBJ1-5, with D possibly being TRBD1 (6 bases). Germline V gene sequence: CDR1 MDHEN, CDR2 SYDVKM. V was trimmed by 3 bases and J by 4 bases, leaving 13 bases between them. CDR3 length: 15 residues. The CDR3 loop is CASSLYRVRNQPQHF. The CDR3 bases are TGTGCCAGCAGTTTGTACAGGGTGAGAAATCAGCCCCAGCATTTT.

This clonotype has more than one count but fewer than ten. This sequence joins TRBV7-2 and TRBJ2-1, with D possibly matching TRBD2 (5 bases). The CDR3 length is 13 residues. Germline V CDR1 and CDR2: SGHTA, FQGNSA. The V end lost 6 bases, the J end lost 4 bases, and 10 bases lay between the germline ends. The CDR3 sequence: CASSTDSYNEQFF. Here the CDR3 DNA reads TGTGCCAGCAGTACGGACTCGTACAATGAGCAGTTCTTC.